The TCR beta chain described here comes from a study of immune heterogeneity within non-small cell lung tumors. On the study more broadly: There were a few squamous cell carcinomas, about ten non-squamous carcinomas and 1 tumor not otherwise specified.

The authors amplified TCR beta CDR3 by multiplex PCR with 32 V and 13 J primers. One entry per CDR3 protein results from TCRdb running MiXCR on the multiplex PCR reads. The sample consists of 1,500 to 2,500 distinct CDR3 sequences, 25% to 30% of them appearing once. Sample share makes this clonotype large. The trim removed 6 bases at V and 3 bases at J, leaving 12 bases unmatched. The length of the CDR3 is 15 residues. Germline V gives CDR1 DFQATT, CDR2 SNEGSKA (reference sequence). Bulk tumor genomic DNA was the template, and each sample received roughly 600 ng. Several biopsies per primary tumor, spaced far apart, were taken during surgery. Enrolled patients presented with newly diagnosed, previously untreated non-small cell lung cancer and underwent curative surgery.

This sequence originates from a woman in her forties or fifties with non-small cell lung cancer. Sequences were obtained from lung tumor tissue. The chain employs TRBV20-1 and TRBJ2-7; TRBD1 matches at 9 bases. The CDR3 sequence is CSAPPQGARYYEQYF. CDR3 coding DNA: TGCAGTGCGCCCCCACAGGGGGCGAGATACTACGAGCAGTACTTC.